These 12 T cell receptor beta chains share one sample of origin, sequenced in a study of shared T cell receptors in the human thymus. Assay: immunoSEQ multiplex PCR; the TCRdb copy retains only in-frame clones and omits some. In the table there are about 660,000 clones, approximately 88% of which are singletons. The same specimen was also included in a second study, on human thymus T cells.

Sequencing used thymocytes. The source is a boy younger than two with a congenital heart defect.

This chain connects TRBV5-4 to TRBJ2-7; TRBD2 matches 12 bases. The CDR3 spans 16 residues. CDR1 and CDR2 from the germline V gene are SGHNT and YYREEE (reference sequence). Unmatched junction bases numbered 8, after V lost 4 bases and J lost 3 bases. The CDR3 spells CASSGGETSGSYEQYF. DNA for the CDR3: TGTGCCAGCAGCGGAGGGGAGACTAGCGGGAGCTACGAGCAGTACTTC.

This chain connects TRBV11-3 to TRBJ1-2; TRBD1 might be the D (6 bases). Between the trimmed V and J ends, which lost 6 bases and 6 bases, there was a span of 14 bases. Germline-derived CDR1 and CDR2 are SGHNT and YENEEA. This CDR3 contains 13 residues. CDR3 residues: CASSPRGGNGYTF. CDR3 in DNA: TGTGCCAGCAGTCCCCGGGGGGGCAATGGCTACACCTTC.

This chain joins TRBV19 and TRBJ2-2, with TRBD2 identical over 12 bases. Germline loops: CDR1 LNHDA, CDR2 SQIVND (reference sequence). V shed 4 bases and J 0 bases; nucleotides not matched to a gene: 6. The CDR3 totals 18 residues. The CDR3 DNA follows: TGTGCCAGTAGTACCCTGACTAGCGGGAGTGCGAACACCGGGGAGCTGTTTTTT. Translating gives CASSTLTSGSANTGELFF.

The V gene is TRBV29-1, the J gene TRBJ1-5, with a weak D call TRBD1 (6 bases). Trimming cost V 0 bases and J 6 bases, with 12 bases left between them. Germline-derived CDR1 and CDR2 are SQVTM and ANQGSEA. The CDR3 totals 14 residues. The CDR3 DNA is TGCAGCGTTGAAGATGCAGGGGCTGGTCAGCCCCAGCATTTT. As protein: CSVEDAGAGQPQHF.

This clone has a single count. The genes are TRBV11-2 and TRBJ2-7; TRBD2 matches at 13 bases. The CDR3 has 17 amino acids. V shed 0 bases, J shed 7 bases, and the junction held 9 bases outside the gene matches. Per germline, CDR1 SGHAT and CDR2 FQNNGV. The DNA of the CDR3 is TGTGCCAGCAGCTTAGATGGGACTAGCGGGATGGGTGGAGAGCAGTACTTC. Translating gives CASSLDGTSGMGGEQYF. The full variable domain, in which reference TRBV11-2 and TRBJ2-7 provide the parts outside the CDR3, is EAGVAQSPRYKIIEKRQSVAFWCNPISGHATLYWYQQILGQGPKLLIQFQNNGVVDDSQLPKDRFSAERLKGVDSTLKIQPAKLEDSAVYLCASSLDGTSGMGGEQYFGPGTRLTVT.

This sequence joins TRBV6-5 and TRBJ1-2, with D tentatively TRBD1 (5 bases). Germline CDR1 MNHEY, CDR2 SVGAGI. The CDR3 is made up of 13 amino acids. Deletions cut 5 bases from V and 4 bases from J, with 11 bases between. The CDR3 coding sequence is TGTGCCAGCAGTCCGGACACCTCCTATGGCTACACCTTC. Encoded protein: CASSPDTSYGYTF.

V is TRBV4-3 and J is TRBJ2-3; TRBD2 agrees at 8 bases. V trimming: 1 base; J trimming: 4 bases; junction bases outside the gene matches: 10. CDR1 and CDR2 from the germline V gene are LGHNA and YSLEER. The CDR3 covers 17 residues. DNA of the CDR3: TGCGCCAGCAGCCAAGCGGAAACGGGAGGGCCCCCAGATACGCAGTATTTT. Translated: CASSQAETGGPPDTQYF.

J is TRBJ2-7 and V is TRBV5-5; no clear D. The V end was cut by 1 base, the J end by 3 bases, with 14 bases between. The CDR3 consists of 15 residues. CDR1 and CDR2 (germline): SGHKS, YYEKEE (reference sequence). CDR3 in amino acids: CASSLTRPRRYEQYF. DNA for the CDR3: TGTGCCAGCAGCTTGACGAGGCCCCGTCGCTACGAGCAGTACTTC.

This clone was picked up a small number of times. The chain links TRBV14 to TRBJ2-7, with 10 nucleotides matching TRBD2. This CDR3 has 15 residues. V shed 1 base and J 6 bases; nucleotides not matched to a gene: 6. Germline CDR1 and CDR2: SGHDN and FVKESK. CDR3 DNA: TGTGCCAGCAGCCAAGGGGCTAGCGGGAGTTGCGAGCAGTACTTC. This codes for CASSQGASGSCEQYF.

The CDR3 protein is CASSTGTGYNEQFF. The CDR3 DNA is TGTGCCAGCAGTACCGGGACTGGGTACAATGAGCAGTTCTTC. V is TRBV11-2 and J is TRBJ2-1; a weak D match, TRBD2 (6 bases). Germline assignment: CDR1 SGHAT and CDR2 FQNNGV. The CDR3 covers 14 residues. V was cut by 6 bases and J by 4 bases, with 13 bases left in between.

This clone was recorded only once. The chain employs TRBV4-2 and TRBJ2-7; 12 bases line up with TRBD2. CDR1 and CDR2 (germline): LGHNA, YNFKEQ. CDR3 length equals 20 residues. Germline trimming cut 1 base from V and 3 bases from J; bases unmatched to any gene: 16. Here the CDR3 reads CASSQGPGGLAGGTVYEQYF. CDR3 DNA: TGTGCCAGCAGCCAAGGCCCGGGGGGTCTAGCGGGAGGGACCGTCTACGAGCAGTACTTC.

The chain combines TRBV9 with TRBJ1-1; no clear D. Germline V gene sequence: CDR1 SGDLS, CDR2 YYNGEE. CDR3 length equals 13 residues. V lost 0 bases to trimming and J lost 1 base, with 4 bases between them. CDR3 protein: CASSVDWNTEAFF. The CDR3 DNA follows: TGTGCCAGCAGCGTAGACTGGAACACTGAAGCTTTCTTT.